This TCR beta chain appears in the sequencing data of a study of blood T cell repertoires in COVID-19. At the level of the study: From the United States, Italy and Spain came samples of acute and convalescent COVID-19. Sample material is recorded as cDNA or gDNA derived from T cells, B-cell-depleted T cells, or PBMCs.

This clone was seen just once. Original handling: The authors estimated nucleated cell counts from reference gene primer amplification. The data were produced by immunoSEQ multiplex PCR, yet TCRdb's version contains in-frame clones alone and is incomplete. V, J and clone size are taken as reported in that table, and D and trimming were inferred from the DNA itself. The sample carries approximately 120,000 clones, around 90% recorded once. This TCR came from a human donor in a cohort sampled during active COVID-19. Sequences were obtained from peripheral blood.

DNA for the CDR3: TGTGCCATCAGGAGACTAGCGGGGGGGAGCACAGATACGCAGTATTTT. It encodes CAIRRLAGGSTDTQYF. The J gene is TRBJ2-3, the V gene TRBV10-3; 14 bases are a match to TRBD2. Trimming took 6 bases from V and 0 from J; bases not matched to a gene: 2. The length of the CDR3 is 16 residues. Germline lookup yields CDR1 ENHRY and CDR2 SYGVKD.